Listed below are T cell receptor beta chains from one sample, sequenced in a study of early T cells in non-severe SARS-CoV-2 infection. TCRdb re-called the 5' RACE reads through MiXCR, storing one row per CDR3 protein. The table records tens of thousands of distinct CDR3 sequences, more than 10% of them present only once. The sample here was whole blood, taken at baseline. Receptors originate from an adult who was a healthcare worker with PCR-confirmed SARS-CoV-2 infection or an uninfected control (not recorded which). The CDR3 runs from the conserved cysteine through the conserved F or W. Each record gives: clone size, D gene, J gene, V gene, CDR3 protein, CDR3 DNA. D genes are given only for firm matches. The size of a clone is reported for some rows only, either as once, few or many, or as a class for expanded clones.

>-|TRBD1|TRBJ2-2|TRBV6-1
CASNTGASTGELFF
TGTGCCAGCAACACAGGGGCCAGCACCGGGGAGCTGTTTTTT
>-|-|TRBJ1-2|TRBV20-1
CSARDLGGNYGYTF
TGCAGTGCTAGAGATTTGGGCGGTAACTATGGCTACACCTTC
>few|TRBD1|TRBJ1-1|TRBV2
CASSSQGHGGAFF
TGTGCCAGCAGTTCACAGGGGCACGGAGGGGCTTTCTTT
>-|-|TRBJ2-7|TRBV7-2
CASSLIGAAAAEQYF
TGTGCCAGCAGCTTAATCGGAGCAGCCGCCGCTGAGCAGTACTTC
>-|-|TRBJ2-3|TRBV13
CASSSQQTQYF
TGTGCCAGCAGCTCCCAGCAAACGCAGTATTTT
>-|TRBD2|TRBJ2-7|TRBV7-9
CATHSSGRAFEQYF
TGTGCCACCCATTCTAGCGGGAGGGCCTTTGAGCAGTACTTC
>many|TRBD1|TRBJ2-1|TRBV2
CASRVQGSYNEQFF
TGTGCCAGCAGAGTACAGGGGTCCTACAATGAGCAGTTCTTC
>-|-|TRBJ2-3|TRBV28
CASSLGPGTDTQYF
TGTGCCAGCAGTTTGGGACCCGGCACAGATACGCAGTATTTT
>-|-|TRBJ1-3|TRBV7-3
CASSFGGGSGNTIYF
TGTGCCAGCAGCTTCGGGGGAGGCTCTGGAAACACCATATATTTT
>-|TRBD2|TRBJ2-1|TRBV24-1
CATSDLPGRAPLTEYNEQFF
TGTGCCACCAGTGATTTGCCCGGGAGGGCACCCCTTACAGAATACAATGAGCAGTTCTTC
>-|TRBD2|TRBJ2-1|TRBV3-1
CASSQDSGRDNEQFF
TGTGCCAGCAGCCAAGACAGCGGGAGGGACAATGAGCAGTTCTTC
>-|TRBD1|TRBJ1-1|TRBV29-1
CSGTGGITEAFF
TGCAGCGGCACAGGGGGCATCACTGAAGCTTTCTTT
>many|TRBD2|TRBJ2-5|TRBV19
CASNPIPGGAETQYF
TGTGCCAGTAACCCCATCCCCGGGGGGGCAGAGACCCAGTACTTC
>-|-|TRBJ2-7|TRBV20-1
CSAPVGPYEQYF
TGCAGTGCCCCGGTGGGCCCCTACGAGCAGTACTTC
>once|-|TRBJ2-1|TRBV7-2
CASSSGARTWANEQFF
TGTGCCAGCAGCTCAGGGGCGAGGACTTGGGCTAATGAGCAGTTCTTC
>-|-|TRBJ2-1|TRBV5-4
CASSLVYQGLGDEQFF
TGTGCCAGCAGCTTGGTATATCAGGGTCTGGGCGATGAGCAGTTCTTC
>many|-|TRBJ1-1|TRBV7-8
CASSRSGVNAEAFF
TGTGCCAGCAGTCGCTCGGGGGTCAACGCTGAAGCTTTCTTT
>few|TRBD1|TRBJ2-1|TRBV11-3
CASSLDELGTAYNEQFF
TGTGCCAGCAGCTTAGATGAGTTGGGGACAGCCTACAATGAGCAGTTCTTC
>-|-|TRBJ1-1|TRBV29-1
CSVDWGPVSPEAFF
TGCAGCGTCGACTGGGGACCGGTGAGTCCTGAAGCTTTCTTT
>many|TRBD2|TRBJ2-1|TRBV12-5
CASGTSGRGEQFF
TGTGCTAGTGGGACTAGCGGGAGAGGTGAGCAGTTCTTC